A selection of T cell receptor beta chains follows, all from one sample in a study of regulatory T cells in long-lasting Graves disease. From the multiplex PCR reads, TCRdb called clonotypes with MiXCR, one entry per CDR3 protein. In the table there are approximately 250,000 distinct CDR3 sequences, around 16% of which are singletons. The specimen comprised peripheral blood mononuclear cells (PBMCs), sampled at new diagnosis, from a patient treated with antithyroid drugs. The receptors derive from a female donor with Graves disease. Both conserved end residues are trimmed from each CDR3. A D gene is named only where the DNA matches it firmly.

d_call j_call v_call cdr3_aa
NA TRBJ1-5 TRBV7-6 ASSLGGDPRVQPQH
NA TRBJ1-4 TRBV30 AWKRLRNEKLF
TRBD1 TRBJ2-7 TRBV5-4 ASSYGDRGPEQY
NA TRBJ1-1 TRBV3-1 ASSPRARNTEAF
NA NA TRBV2 ASSAEAGEQF
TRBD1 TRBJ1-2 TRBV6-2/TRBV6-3 ASRRITSGTDGYT
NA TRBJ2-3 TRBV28 ASSWGRDTQY
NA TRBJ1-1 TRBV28 ASSPPVYRVNTEAF
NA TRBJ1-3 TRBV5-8 ASSFDSRNTIY
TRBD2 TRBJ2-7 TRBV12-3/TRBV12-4 ASSAETSGQAGGEYEQY
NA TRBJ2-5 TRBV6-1 ASRTWDTGETQY
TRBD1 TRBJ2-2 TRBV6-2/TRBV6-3 ARTSGQGNTGELF
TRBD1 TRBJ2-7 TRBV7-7 ASSSTGFSEQY
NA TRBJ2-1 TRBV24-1 ATSDSFGHEQF
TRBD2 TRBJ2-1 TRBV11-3 ASSSWTSGIINEQF
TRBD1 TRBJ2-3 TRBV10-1 ASSESQGAQGDTQY
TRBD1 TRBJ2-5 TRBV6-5 ASSWDRNAGETQY
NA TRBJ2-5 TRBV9 ASSIYLCSLSAGGAGETQY
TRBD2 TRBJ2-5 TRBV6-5 ASSYSGTSEETQY
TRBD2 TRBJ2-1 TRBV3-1 ASRRTSGGKEQF
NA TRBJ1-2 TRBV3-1 ASSPPTDLYGYT
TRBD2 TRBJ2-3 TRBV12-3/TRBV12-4 ASSFGLAGVTDTQY
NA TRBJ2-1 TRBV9 ASSVGGTYNEQF
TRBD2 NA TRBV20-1 SAPTSGSYNEQF
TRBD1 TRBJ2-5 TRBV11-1 ASSLGTGTGAEETQY
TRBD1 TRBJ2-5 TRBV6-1 ASTPGTEETQY
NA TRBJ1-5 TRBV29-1 SLNLKRGSQPQH
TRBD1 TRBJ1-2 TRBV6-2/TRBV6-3 ASSYGTGTGYT
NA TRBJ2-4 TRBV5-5 ASSLGGLHRGENIQY
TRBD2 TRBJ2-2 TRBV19 ASSSLAGGNTGELF
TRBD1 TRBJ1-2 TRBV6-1 ASSQGGGYT
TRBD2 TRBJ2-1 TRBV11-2 ASSPYPGTSGPNEQF
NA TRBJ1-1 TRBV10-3 AISERFGVEAF
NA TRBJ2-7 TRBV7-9 ASSSAGPYEQY
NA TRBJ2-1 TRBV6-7 ASSYELAKVAEQF
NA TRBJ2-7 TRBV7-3 ASSTNYEQY
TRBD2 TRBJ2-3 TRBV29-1 SARGLAGDTQY
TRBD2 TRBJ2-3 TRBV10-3 ASSYPTSGRASTDTQY
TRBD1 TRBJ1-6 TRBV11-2 ASRLDRDGSPLH
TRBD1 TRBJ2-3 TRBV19 ATIKPGQGFGDTQY
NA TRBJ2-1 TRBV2 ASSARESEQF
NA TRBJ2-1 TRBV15 ATGEQRLVF
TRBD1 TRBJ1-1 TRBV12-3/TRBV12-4 ASSLARGGQGYTEAF
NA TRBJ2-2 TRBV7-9 ASSLEAHTGELF
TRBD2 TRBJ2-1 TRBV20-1 SARKRESSYNEQF
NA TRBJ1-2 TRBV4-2 ASSPAGGKVNYGYT
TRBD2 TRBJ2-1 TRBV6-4 ASSEASGRYNEQF
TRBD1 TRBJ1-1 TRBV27 ASSSGTGSNTEAF
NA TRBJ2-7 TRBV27 ASSSGPGTEQY
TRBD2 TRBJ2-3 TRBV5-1 ASSQAGGRGPQY
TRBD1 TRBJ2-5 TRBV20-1 SAKDRGQRETQY
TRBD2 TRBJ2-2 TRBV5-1 ASSTAGGGNTGELF
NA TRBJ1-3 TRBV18 ASSPRRSGNTIY